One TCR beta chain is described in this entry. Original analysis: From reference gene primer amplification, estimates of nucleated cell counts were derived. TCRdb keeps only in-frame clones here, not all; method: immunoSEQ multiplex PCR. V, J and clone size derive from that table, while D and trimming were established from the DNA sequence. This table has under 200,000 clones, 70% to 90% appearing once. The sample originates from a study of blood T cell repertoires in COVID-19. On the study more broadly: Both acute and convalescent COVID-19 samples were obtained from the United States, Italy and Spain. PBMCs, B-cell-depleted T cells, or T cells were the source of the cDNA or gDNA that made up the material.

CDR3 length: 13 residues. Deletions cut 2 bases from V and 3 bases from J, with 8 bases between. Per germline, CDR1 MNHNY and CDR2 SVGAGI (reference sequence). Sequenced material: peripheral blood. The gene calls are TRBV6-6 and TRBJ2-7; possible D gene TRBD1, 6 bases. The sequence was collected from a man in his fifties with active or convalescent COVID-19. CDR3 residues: CASSYPGDYEQYF. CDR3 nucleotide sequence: TGTGCCAGCAGTTACCCAGGGGACTACGAGCAGTACTTC.